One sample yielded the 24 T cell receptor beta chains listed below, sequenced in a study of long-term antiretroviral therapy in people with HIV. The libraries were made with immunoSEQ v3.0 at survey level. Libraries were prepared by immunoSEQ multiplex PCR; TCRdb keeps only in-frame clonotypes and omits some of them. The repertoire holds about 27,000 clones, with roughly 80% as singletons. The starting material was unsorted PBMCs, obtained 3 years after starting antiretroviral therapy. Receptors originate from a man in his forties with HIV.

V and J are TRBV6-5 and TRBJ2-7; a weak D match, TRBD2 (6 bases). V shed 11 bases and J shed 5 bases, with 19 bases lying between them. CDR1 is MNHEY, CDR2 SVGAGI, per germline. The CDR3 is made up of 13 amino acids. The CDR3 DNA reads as TGTGCCTCTGGCATCGCGGGGATCAACGAGCAGTACTTC. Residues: CASGIAGINEQYF.

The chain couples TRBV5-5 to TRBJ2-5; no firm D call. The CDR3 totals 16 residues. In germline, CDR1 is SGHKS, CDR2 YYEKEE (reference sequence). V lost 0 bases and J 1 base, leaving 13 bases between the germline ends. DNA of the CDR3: TGTGCCAGCAGCTTGGGGGATTGGGCGCCCCAAGAGACCCAGTACTTC. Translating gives CASSLGDWAPQETQYF.

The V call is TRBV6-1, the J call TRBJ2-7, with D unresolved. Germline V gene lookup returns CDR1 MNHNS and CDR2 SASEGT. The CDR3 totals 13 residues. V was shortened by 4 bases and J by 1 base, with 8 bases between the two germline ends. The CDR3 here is CASSASGSYEQYF. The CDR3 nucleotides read TGTGCCAGCAGTGCATCGGGTTCCTACGAGCAGTACTTC.

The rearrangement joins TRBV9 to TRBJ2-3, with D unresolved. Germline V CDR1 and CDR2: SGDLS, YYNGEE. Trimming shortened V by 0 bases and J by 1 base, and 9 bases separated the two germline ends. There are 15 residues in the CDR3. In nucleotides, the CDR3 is TGTGCCAGCAGCGTAGGGAACATACGCACAGATACGCAGTATTTT. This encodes CASSVGNIRTDTQYF. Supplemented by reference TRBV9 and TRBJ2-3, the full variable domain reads DSGVTQTPKHLITATGQRVTLRCSPRSGDLSVYWYQQSLDQGLQFLIQYYNGEERAKGNILERFSAQQFPDLHSELNLSSLELGDSALYFCASSVGNIRTDTQYFGPGTRLTVL.

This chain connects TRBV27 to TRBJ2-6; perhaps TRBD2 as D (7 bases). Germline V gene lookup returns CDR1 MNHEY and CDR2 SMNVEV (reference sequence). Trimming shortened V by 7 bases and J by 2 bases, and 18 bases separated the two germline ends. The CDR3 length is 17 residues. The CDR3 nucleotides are TGTGCCAGCAAAACGACTAGCCAGGGGACTGGGGCCAACGTCCTGACTTTC. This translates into CASKTTSQGTGANVLTF.

In DNA, the CDR3 is TGTGCCAGCAGCCGGGAGGGCAGGGATACGCAGTATTTT. Translation: CASSREGRDTQYF. The V and J genes are TRBV7-2 and TRBJ2-3; 8 nucleotides line up with TRBD2. Germline V gene data show CDR1 as SGHTA and CDR2 as FQGNSA. The CDR3 sequence is 13 residues long. Trimming cost V 5 bases and J 6 bases; bases outside gene matches: 4.

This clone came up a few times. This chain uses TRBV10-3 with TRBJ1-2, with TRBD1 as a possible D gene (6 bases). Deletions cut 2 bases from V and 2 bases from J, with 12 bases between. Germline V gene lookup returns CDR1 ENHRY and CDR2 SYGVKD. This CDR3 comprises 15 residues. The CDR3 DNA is TGTGCCATCAGTGAGACAGGGTTTGAGAACTATGGCTACACCTTC. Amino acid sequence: CAISETGFENYGYTF.

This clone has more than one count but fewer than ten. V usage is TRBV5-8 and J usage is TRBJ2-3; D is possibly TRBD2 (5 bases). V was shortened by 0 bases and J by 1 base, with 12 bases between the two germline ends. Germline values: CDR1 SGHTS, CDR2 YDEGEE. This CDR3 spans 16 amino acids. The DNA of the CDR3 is TGTGCCAGCAGCTTGGCCCTCGCGAGGGGCACAGATACGCAGTATTTT. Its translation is CASSLALARGTDTQYF.

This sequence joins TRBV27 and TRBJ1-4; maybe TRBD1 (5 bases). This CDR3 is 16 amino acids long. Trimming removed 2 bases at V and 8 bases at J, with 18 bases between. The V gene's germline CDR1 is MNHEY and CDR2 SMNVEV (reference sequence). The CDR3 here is CASSLTPYGTGEKLFF. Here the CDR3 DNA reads TGTGCCAGCAGTTTAACCCCCTACGGGACCGGGGAAAAACTGTTTTTT. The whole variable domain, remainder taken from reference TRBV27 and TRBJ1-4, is EAQVTQNPRYLITVTGKKLTVTCSQNMNHEYMSWYRQDPGLGLRQIYYSMNVEVTDKGDVPEGYKVSRKEKRNFPLILESPSPNQTSLYFCASSLTPYGTGEKLFFGSGTQLSVL.

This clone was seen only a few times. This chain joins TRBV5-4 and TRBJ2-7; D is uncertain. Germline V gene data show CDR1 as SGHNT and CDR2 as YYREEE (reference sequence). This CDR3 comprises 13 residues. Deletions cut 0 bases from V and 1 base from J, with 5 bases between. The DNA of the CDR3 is TGTGCCAGCAGCTTGGGACAATCCTACGAGCAGTACTTC. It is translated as CASSLGQSYEQYF.

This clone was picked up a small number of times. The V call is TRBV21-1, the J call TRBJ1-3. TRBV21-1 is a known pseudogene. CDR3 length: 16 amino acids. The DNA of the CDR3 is TGTGCCAGCACTAAGGTTGAAGGGTCCTCTGGAAACACCATATATTTT. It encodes CASTKVEGSSGNTIYF.

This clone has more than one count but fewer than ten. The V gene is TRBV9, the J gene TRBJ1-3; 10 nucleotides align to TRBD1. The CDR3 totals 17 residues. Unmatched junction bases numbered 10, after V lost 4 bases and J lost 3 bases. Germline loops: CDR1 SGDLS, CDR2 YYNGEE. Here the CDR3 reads CASSPYVTGGSGNTIYF. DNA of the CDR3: TGTGCCAGCAGCCCATACGTGACAGGGGGCAGTGGAAACACCATATATTTT.

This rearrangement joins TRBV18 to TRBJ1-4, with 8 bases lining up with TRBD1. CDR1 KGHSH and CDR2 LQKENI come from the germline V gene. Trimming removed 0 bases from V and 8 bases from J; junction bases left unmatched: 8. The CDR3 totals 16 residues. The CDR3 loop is CASSPPVGQGMEKLFF. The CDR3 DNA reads TGTGCCAGCTCACCACCGGTTGGACAGGGTATGGAAAAACTGTTTTTT.

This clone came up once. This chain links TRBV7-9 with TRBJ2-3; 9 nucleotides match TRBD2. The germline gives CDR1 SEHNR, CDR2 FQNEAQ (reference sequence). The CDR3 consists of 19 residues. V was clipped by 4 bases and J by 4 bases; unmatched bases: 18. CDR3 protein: CASSSPTGASGVGSDTQYF. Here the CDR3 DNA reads TGTGCCAGCAGCTCTCCTACTGGTGCTAGCGGGGTGGGGTCAGATACGCAGTATTTT.

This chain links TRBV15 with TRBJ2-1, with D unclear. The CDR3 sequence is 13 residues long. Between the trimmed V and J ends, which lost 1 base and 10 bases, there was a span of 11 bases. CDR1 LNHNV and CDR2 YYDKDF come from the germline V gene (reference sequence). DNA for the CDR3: TGTGCCACCAGCAGAGCAAAAAAGACCGAGCAGTTCTTC. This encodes CATSRAKKTEQFF. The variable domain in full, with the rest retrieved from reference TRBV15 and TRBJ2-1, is DAMVIQNPRYQVTQFGKPVTLSCSQTLNHNVMYWYQQKSSQAPKLLFHYYDKDFNNEADTPDNFQSRRPNTSFCFLDIRSPGLGDTAMYLCATSRAKKTEQFFGPGTRLTVL.

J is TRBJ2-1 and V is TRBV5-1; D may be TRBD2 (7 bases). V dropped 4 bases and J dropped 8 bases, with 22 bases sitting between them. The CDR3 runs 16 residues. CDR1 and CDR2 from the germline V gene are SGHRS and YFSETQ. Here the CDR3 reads CASSLPAGALPDEQFF. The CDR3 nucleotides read TGCGCCAGCAGCCTACCGGCGGGGGCCCTTCCGGATGAGCAGTTCTTC.

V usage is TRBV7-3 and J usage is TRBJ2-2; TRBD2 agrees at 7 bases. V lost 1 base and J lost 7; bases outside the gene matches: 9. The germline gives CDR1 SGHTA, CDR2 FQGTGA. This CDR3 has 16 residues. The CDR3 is CASSLRVAGLGGELFF. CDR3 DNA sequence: TGTGCCAGCAGCTTAAGGGTAGCGGGTCTAGGCGGGGAGCTGTTTTTT. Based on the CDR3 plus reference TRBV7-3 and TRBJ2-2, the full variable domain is GAGVSQTPSNKVTEKGKYVELRCDPISGHTALYWYRQSLGQGPEFLIYFQGTGAADDSGLPNDRFFAVRPEGSVSTLKIQRTERGDSAVYLCASSLRVAGLGGELFFGEGSRLTVL.

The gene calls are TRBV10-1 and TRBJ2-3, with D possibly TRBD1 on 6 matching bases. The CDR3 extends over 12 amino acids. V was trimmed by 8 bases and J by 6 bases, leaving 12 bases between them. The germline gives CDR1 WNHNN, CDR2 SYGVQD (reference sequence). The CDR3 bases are TGCGCCAGCCAGGGGTTGGCCGATACGCAGTATTTT. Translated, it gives CASQGLADTQYF.

The CDR3 spells CASSLASVTEAFF. The CDR3 DNA sequence: TGCGCCAGCAGCTTGGCCTCAGTCACTGAAGCTTTCTTT. The rearrangement uses TRBV5-1 and TRBJ1-1, with D unresolved. Trimming took 0 bases from V and 4 from J, leaving 7 bases between them. Germline V gives CDR1 SGHRS, CDR2 YFSETQ. The length of the CDR3 is 13 residues.

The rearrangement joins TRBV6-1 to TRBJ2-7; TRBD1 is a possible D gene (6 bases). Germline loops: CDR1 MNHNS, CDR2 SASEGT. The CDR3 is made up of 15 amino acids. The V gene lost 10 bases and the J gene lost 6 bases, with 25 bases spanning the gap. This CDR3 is CATYGPKTGHSEQYF. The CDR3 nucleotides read TGTGCCACCTACGGCCCAAAGACAGGTCACTCCGAGCAGTACTTC.

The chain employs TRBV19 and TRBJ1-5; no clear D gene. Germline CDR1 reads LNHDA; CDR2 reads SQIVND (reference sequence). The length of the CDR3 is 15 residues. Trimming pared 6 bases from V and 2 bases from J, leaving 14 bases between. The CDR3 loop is CASRVGAGRNQPQHF. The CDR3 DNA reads TGTGCCAGTAGGGTAGGAGCAGGACGCAATCAGCCCCAGCATTTT.

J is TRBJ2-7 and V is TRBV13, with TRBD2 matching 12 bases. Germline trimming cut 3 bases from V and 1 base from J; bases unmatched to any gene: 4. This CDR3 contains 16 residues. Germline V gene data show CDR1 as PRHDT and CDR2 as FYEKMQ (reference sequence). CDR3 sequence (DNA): TGTGCCAGCAGCTTCAGACTAGCGGGGGTTTCCTACGAGCAGTACTTC. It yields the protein CASSFRLAGVSYEQYF.

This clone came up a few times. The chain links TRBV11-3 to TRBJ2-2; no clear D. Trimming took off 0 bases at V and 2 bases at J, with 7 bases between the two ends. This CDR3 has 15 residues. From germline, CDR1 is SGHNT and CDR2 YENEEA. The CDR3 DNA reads TGTGCCAGCAGCTTAGATCACTTAAACACCGGGGAGCTGTTTTTT. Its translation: CASSLDHLNTGELFF.

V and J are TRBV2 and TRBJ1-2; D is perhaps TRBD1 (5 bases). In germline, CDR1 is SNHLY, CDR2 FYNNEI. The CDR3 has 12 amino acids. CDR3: CAWRQGNYGYTF. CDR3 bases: TGTGCTTGGAGGCAGGGAAACTATGGCTACACCTTC.